The source of this T cell receptor beta chain is a study of T cells in Graves' hyperthyroidism and ophthalmopathy. Study-level information: Blood from the periphery was taken at initial diagnosis, before any treatment.

V was pared by 1 base and J by 0 bases, with 9 bases between. Germline V CDR1 and CDR2: MNHEY, SMNVEV (reference sequence). The CDR3 totals 15 residues. Study results and caveats: Most thyroid clonotypes expanded above 0.001 were also detected in blood.

Stability of Graves' hyperthyroidism was defined as absent ophthalmopathy progression within 18 months. Fresh peripheral blood, about 9.3 ml, yielded the PBMCs. Using RNA transcripts as the source, TCR beta CDR3 regions were amplified. When the TCR CDR3 underwent first-round RT-PCR, the HTBI primer set was used. TCRdb recomputed calls from the multiplex PCR reads with MiXCR, one row per CDR3 protein. Among roughly 740,000 distinct CDR3 sequences, roughly 15% were seen once, and the ten largest hold approximately 8.4%. This clonotype was recorded at least ten times. Antigen unknown. This receptor was obtained from a man younger than 35 with Graves' hyperthyroidism. Source material: blood. The chain is built from TRBV27 and TRBJ1-1; D remains unclear. In DNA form, the CDR3 reads TGTGCCAGCAGTTTATTGGCTTCCATGAACACTGAAGCTTTCTTT. Translation gives CASSLLASMNTEAFF.